What follows are 8 T cell receptor beta chains derived from one specimen sequenced in a study of control samples from healthy donors and cancer patients. This table comes from immunoSEQ multiplex PCR, and its TCRdb copy is limited to in-frame clones, with some not included. The sample has about 130,000 clones; 75% to 95% are singletons. The source material was blood. Receptors were obtained from a man aged 18-30 years in good health.

The CDR3 reads CASSLLGPAYEQYF. The CDR3, as DNA: TGTGCCAGCAGCTTACTCGGCCCAGCCTACGAGCAGTACTTC. This chain links TRBV7-9 with TRBJ2-7; unclear D gene. The length of the CDR3 is 14 residues. CDR1 SEHNR and CDR2 FQNEAQ come from the germline V gene (reference sequence). The V gene lost 2 bases and the J gene lost 2 bases, with 10 bases spanning the gap.

This clone showed up just once. The rearrangement uses TRBV4-1 and TRBJ2-5, with TRBD2 matching over 7 bases. CDR1 and CDR2 (germline): MGHRA, YSYEKL. This CDR3 region has 13 residues. The ends lost 4 bases at V and 2 bases at J; junction bases unmatched: 1. CDR3 DNA sequence: TGCGCCAGCAGCCTGCGGGAGCAAGAGACCCAGTACTTC. It specifies CASSLREQETQYF.

This rearrangement joins TRBV7-9 to TRBJ2-1; D is possibly TRBD2 (7 bases). Germline lookup yields CDR1 SEHNR and CDR2 FQNEAQ (reference sequence). The CDR3 contains 16 residues. V was shortened by 2 bases and J by 5 bases, with 16 bases between the two germline ends. CDR3: CASSLRRGGQDNEQFF. CDR3 DNA: TGTGCCAGCAGCTTACGTCGCGGGGGCCAGGACAATGAGCAGTTCTTC. Complete variable domain (other parts from reference TRBV7-9 and TRBJ2-1): DTGVSQNPRHKITKRGQNVTFRCDPISEHNRLYWYRQTLGQGPEFLTYFQNEAQLEKSRLLSDRFSAERPKGSFSTLEIQRTEQGDSAMYLCASSLRRGGQDNEQFFGPGTRLTVL.

This clone has a single count. The rearrangement links TRBV11-2 to TRBJ2-2; 12 nucleotides agree with TRBD2. V was clipped by 4 bases and J by 7 bases; unmatched bases: 10. Germline loops: CDR1 SGHAT, CDR2 FQNNGV. CDR3 length: 17 residues. CDR3 DNA: TGTGCCAGCAGCTCAGAGCTAGCGGGGGGGCAGGACGGGGAGCTGTTTTTT. The encoded protein is CASSSELAGGQDGELFF.

The rearrangement joins TRBV27 to TRBJ2-1; no clear D gene. CDR1 is MNHEY, CDR2 SMNVEV, per germline (reference sequence). V lost 3 bases, J lost 7 bases, and 10 bases lay in between. The CDR3 runs 13 residues. CDR3 nucleotides: TGTGCCAGCAGTTTTGCAGGTTGGAATGAGCAGTTCTTC. Protein: CASSFAGWNEQFF.

V is TRBV6-5 and J is TRBJ1-6, with 7 bases that match TRBD1. The V gene end was trimmed by 5 bases and the J gene end by 8 bases; junction bases not matched to a gene: 6. CDR3 length: 14 residues. Germline lookup yields CDR1 MNHEY and CDR2 SVGAGI. The CDR3 region has the DNA TGTGCCAGCAGTCAGACAGGGTTGGATTCACCCCTCCACTTT. This codes for CASSQTGLDSPLHF.

This sequence joins TRBV27 and TRBJ1-1; TRBD1 aligns across 9 bases. The CDR3 sequence is 17 residues long. The V gene's germline CDR1 is MNHEY and CDR2 SMNVEV (reference sequence). V was clipped by 4 bases and J by 0 bases; unmatched bases: 9. CDR3 DNA: TGTGCCAGCAGTTCCGCCGGGACAGGGCGTATGAACACTGAAGCTTTCTTT. This encodes CASSSAGTGRMNTEAFF.

The chain combines TRBV7-3 with TRBJ2-7, with D possibly TRBD2 on 5 matching bases. This CDR3 has 14 amino acids. Trimming removed 6 bases at V and 7 bases at J, with 19 bases between. Germline lookup yields CDR1 SGHTA and CDR2 FQGTGA. CDR3 DNA: TGTGCCAGCAGTCCAAGCGCGCGGGTAGGGGAGCAGTACTTC. Translation: CASSPSARVGEQYF.